Each of the 32 T cell receptor beta chains below was sequenced from the same sample in a study of shared clonotypes between healthy human individuals. The table came from immunoSEQ multiplex PCR; TCRdb's copy has only in-frame clones and leaves some out. The sample lists about 460,000 clones, approximately 80% occurring once. Sequenced input: PBMCs. Every receptor here comes from a middle-aged woman in good health. Some clones in this sample may be carry-over from other donors' samples.

The chain carries TRBV7-9 and TRBJ2-5, with D maybe TRBD2 (5 bases). V lost 4 bases and J 4 bases, leaving 7 bases between the germline ends. Per the germline V gene, CDR1 is SEHNR and CDR2 is FQNEAQ (reference sequence). The CDR3 length is 12 residues. The DNA of the CDR3 is TGTGCCAGCAGCTACGCGGGAGAGACCCAGTACTTC. It is translated as CASSYAGETQYF.

Notes on this clone: A read error is likely here: a far larger clone is one base away. The chain couples TRBV4-2 to TRBJ2-5; no clear D gene. Near its end, the DNA agrees better with TRBJ2-7, so the J call may be wrong. The length of the CDR3 is 13 residues. CDR1 and CDR2 (germline): LGHNA, YNFKEQ. CDR3 bases: TGTGCCAGCAGCCTGGGCCACTCCTACGAGCAGTACTTC. Its translation: CASSLGHSYEQYF.

The sample holds one count of this clone. This chain joins TRBV5-7 and TRBJ2-1; D gene ambiguous. TRBV5-7 is flagged as an ORF with uncertain function. Deletions cut 0 bases from V and 4 bases from J, with 11 bases between. The CDR3 sequence is 15 residues long. CDR3 region: CASSLVGSTYNEQFF. DNA of the CDR3: TGTGCCAGCAGCTTGGTCGGCAGCACTTACAATGAGCAGTTCTTC.

CDR3 in amino acids: CASSLRTNGLGIEQFF. CDR3 DNA sequence: TGCGCCAGCAGCCTACGGACTAACGGCCTAGGGATTGAGCAGTTCTTC. The rearrangement links TRBV4-1 to TRBJ2-1, with a possible D match to TRBD2 (6 bases). Germline V gives CDR1 MGHRA, CDR2 YSYEKL. This CDR3 is 16 amino acids long. The V gene lost 4 bases and the J gene lost 9 bases, with 22 bases spanning the gap.

The chain carries TRBV4-1 and TRBJ2-3; D not resolved. The CDR3 consists of 16 residues. V lost 5 bases, J lost 4 bases, and 19 bases lay in between. Germline CDR1 MGHRA, CDR2 YSYEKL. CDR3 residues: CASSYNSLGFADTQYF. The CDR3 DNA reads TGCGCCAGCAGCTATAACTCGTTGGGTTTTGCAGATACGCAGTATTTT.

The gene calls are TRBV5-4 and TRBJ2-5; 10 bases agree with TRBD2. The V gene end was trimmed by 4 bases and the J gene end by 4 bases; junction bases not matched to a gene: 10. The CDR3 runs 16 residues. Germline loops: CDR1 SGHNT, CDR2 YYREEE (reference sequence). The CDR3 protein is CASSQRTSGGGETQYF. The CDR3, as DNA: TGTGCCAGCAGCCAAAGGACTAGCGGTGGAGGAGAGACCCAGTACTTC.

The rearrangement links TRBV6-6 to TRBJ2-5; 11 nucleotides line up with TRBD2. CDR3 size: 16 residues. V lost 5 bases, J lost 4 bases, and 9 bases stayed unmatched. Germline CDR1 and CDR2: MNHNY and SVGAGI (reference sequence). CDR3 sequence: CASSAGGTSGRETQYF. The CDR3 nucleotides are TGTGCCAGCAGTGCCGGGGGGACTAGCGGAAGAGAGACCCAGTACTTC.

This clone appeared many times. Different DNA sequences within this sample yield the same CDR3. The CDR3 spells CASGHPGANVLTF. CDR3 sequence (DNA): TGTGCCAGTGGGCATCCCGGGGCCAACGTCCTGACTTTC. The chain combines TRBV7-9 with TRBJ2-6; D not certain. The germline V gene has CDR1 SEHNR and CDR2 FQNEAQ (reference sequence). Trimming shortened V by 9 bases and J by 4 bases, and 10 bases separated the two germline ends. This CDR3 region has 13 residues. Looking up the rest from reference TRBV7-9 and TRBJ2-6 gives the full variable domain: DTGVSQNPRHKITKRGQNVTFRCDPISEHNRLYWYRQTLGQGPEFLTYFQNEAQLEKSRLLSDRFSAERPKGSFSTLEIQRTEQGDSAMYLCASGHPGANVLTFGAGSRLTVL.

This chain joins TRBV6-5 and TRBJ1-4, with 8 bases lining up with TRBD1. The trim removed 5 bases at V and 6 bases at J, leaving 2 bases unmatched. Germline CDR1 is MNHEY and CDR2 is SVGAGI. The CDR3 extends over 13 amino acids. CDR3 DNA sequence: TGTGCCAGCAGTAACAGGGGGTATGAAAAACTGTTTTTT. It translates to CASSNRGYEKLFF.

This CDR3 reads CASGFADTQYF. In DNA form, the CDR3 reads TGTGCCAGCGGGTTCGCAGATACGCAGTATTTT. The chain has TRBV6-5 and TRBJ2-3, with D uncertain. Germline values: CDR1 MNHEY, CDR2 SVGAGI. This CDR3 has 11 residues. V was trimmed by 8 bases and J by 4 bases, leaving 7 bases between them.

This clone was seen a handful of times. The chain has TRBV5-1 and TRBJ2-3, with 9 bases identical to TRBD2. The CDR3 loop spans 16 amino acids. V shed 4 bases and J 2 bases; nucleotides not matched to a gene: 8. Germline values: CDR1 SGHRS, CDR2 YFSETQ. The CDR3 DNA reads as TGCGCCAGCAGCAAAGGACTAGCGACGAACACAGATACGCAGTATTTT. It codes for CASSKGLATNTDTQYF.

This rearrangement joins TRBV11-2 to TRBJ2-7; D possibly corresponds to TRBD2 (5 bases). The CDR3 has 14 amino acids. Deletions cut 1 base from V and 5 bases from J, with 12 bases between. Germline CDR1 reads SGHAT; CDR2 reads FQNNGV. The CDR3 loop is CASSLGAAVHEQYF. CDR3 DNA: TGTGCCAGCAGCTTAGGAGCGGCCGTGCACGAGCAGTACTTC. The entire variable domain, with the rest obtained from reference TRBV11-2 and TRBJ2-7, is as follows: EAGVAQSPRYKIIEKRQSVAFWCNPISGHATLYWYQQILGQGPKLLIQFQNNGVVDDSQLPKDRFSAERLKGVDSTLKIQPAKLEDSAVYLCASSLGAAVHEQYFGPGTRLTVT.

The chain joins TRBV29-1 to TRBJ2-5, with D possibly matching TRBD1 (6 bases). V was shortened by 4 bases and J by 1 base, with 16 bases between the two germline ends. The CDR3 loop spans 15 amino acids. Germline values: CDR1 SQVTM, CDR2 ANQGSEA. The CDR3 here is CSVARDTRVQETQYF. In DNA, the CDR3 is TGCAGCGTTGCAAGGGACACGAGAGTCCAAGAGACCCAGTACTTC. Full variable domain (remainder filled in from reference TRBV29-1 and TRBJ2-5): SAVISQKPSRDICQRGTSLTIQCQVDSQVTMMFWYRQQPGQSLTLIATANQGSEATYESGFVIDKFPISRPNLTFSTLTVSNMSPEDSSIYLCSVARDTRVQETQYFGPGTRLLVL.

A single count supports this clone. Given a much more abundant clone one base away, this may be a read error. Distinct nucleotide sequences in the sample also encode this CDR3. V gene TRBV5-4 combines with J gene TRBJ1-1; 10 bases line up with TRBD1. Germline V gene data show CDR1 as SGHNT and CDR2 as YYREEE (reference sequence). The CDR3 is 14 amino acids. The CDR3 DNA follows: TGTGCCAGTAGCTCCCGGACAGGGGGAGGTGAAGCTTTCTTT. Its translation: CASSSRTGGGEAFF.

This chain joins TRBV27 and TRBJ1-1, with TRBD1 matching 7 bases. The V segment lost 5 bases and the J segment 3 bases; nucleotides outside the gene matches: 6. Looked up from germline, CDR1 is MNHEY and CDR2 is SMNVEV (reference sequence). The CDR3 runs 14 residues. The CDR3 DNA reads TGTGCCAGCAGTCCTGGGACAGCACACACTGAAGCTTTCTTT. Its protein is CASSPGTAHTEAFF.

J is TRBJ1-5 and V is TRBV19; 7 positions match TRBD1. V lost 5 bases to trimming and J lost 5 bases; unmatched junction nucleotides: 9. Germline values: CDR1 LNHDA, CDR2 SQIVND (reference sequence). The CDR3 is 15 amino acids. Here the CDR3 DNA reads TGTGCCAGTAGTGCGGGACAGTATCTGGATCAGCCCCAGCATTTT. Protein: CASSAGQYLDQPQHF.

This chain connects TRBV4-2 to TRBJ2-7; 10 bases line up with TRBD1. The CDR3 covers 14 residues. Germline V CDR1 and CDR2: LGHNA, YNFKEQ. The V gene end was trimmed by 6 bases and the J gene end by 3 bases; junction bases not matched to a gene: 5. The CDR3 DNA reads as TGTGCCAGCAGTCAGGACAGGGGGTTCTACGAGCAGTACTTC. This gives the protein CASSQDRGFYEQYF.

In this sample, this clone turned up a few times. The chain joins TRBV7-8 to TRBJ1-2, with 7 bases aligning to TRBD1. J was trimmed by 1 base and V by 3 bases; bases with no gene match: 5. Per germline, CDR1 SGHVS and CDR2 FQNEAQ. The CDR3 has 15 amino acids. In DNA, the CDR3 is TGTGCCAGCAGCTTCGAAGGGGGCAGTAACTATGGCTACACCTTC. Protein sequence: CASSFEGGSNYGYTF.

The genes are TRBV5-1 and TRBJ2-2; D not resolved. From germline, CDR1 is SGHRS and CDR2 YFSETQ. The CDR3 length is 14 residues. Deletions cut 4 bases from V and 2 bases from J, with 9 bases between. The CDR3: CASSNLTNTGELFF. The CDR3 region has the DNA TGCGCCAGCAGCAATCTAACCAACACCGGGGAGCTGTTTTTT.

V usage is TRBV10-3 and J usage is TRBJ2-3; the D gene is possibly TRBD2 (7 bases). Looked up from germline, CDR1 is ENHRY and CDR2 is SYGVKD. Trimming stripped 3 bases from V and 0 bases from J, with 13 bases between. CDR3 size: 16 residues. For the CDR3, the DNA is TGTGCCATCAGTGATGGGGGGGCAGGAAGCACAGATACGCAGTATTTT. Its translation is CAISDGGAGSTDTQYF.

The V and J genes are TRBV15 and TRBJ1-2, with D perhaps TRBD1 (5 bases). The V end was cut by 4 bases, the J end by 4 bases, with 10 bases between. CDR1 LNHNV and CDR2 YYDKDF come from the germline V gene (reference sequence). The CDR3 runs 13 residues. The CDR3 region is CATSTDRIYGYTF. DNA of the CDR3: TGTGCCACCAGCACCGACAGAATCTATGGCTACACCTTC.

This sequence joins TRBV27 and TRBJ1-1; D is perhaps TRBD1 (5 bases). CDR3 length equals 14 residues. Germline CDR1 and CDR2: MNHEY and SMNVEV (reference sequence). With 5 bases removed from V and 1 base from J, the gap between germline ends came to 11 bases. The CDR3 DNA is TGTGCCAGCAGTCAGGGCTGGGCGAACACTGAAGCTTTCTTT. Residues: CASSQGWANTEAFF.

The chain has TRBV30 and TRBJ2-3; 9 bases are a match to TRBD2. Germline trimming cut 2 bases from V and 1 base from J; bases unmatched to any gene: 1. The CDR3 has 14 residues. Germline V gene sequence: CDR1 GTSNPN, CDR2 SVGIG (reference sequence). In nucleotides, the CDR3 is TGTGCCTGGAGTCGACTAGCGGGCACAGATACGCAGTATTTT. It codes for CAWSRLAGTDTQYF.

The chain links TRBV28 to TRBJ1-5; TRBD1 agrees at 9 bases. CDR1 and CDR2 (germline): MDHEN, SYDVKM. V was clipped by 4 bases and J by 3 bases; unmatched bases: 4. The CDR3 covers 15 residues. The CDR3 sequence: CASSWGQGNNQPQHF. The CDR3 DNA sequence: TGTGCCAGCAGTTGGGGACAGGGCAACAATCAGCCCCAGCATTTT.

The V call is TRBV5-1, the J call TRBJ2-4; no clear D. Germline V gives CDR1 SGHRS, CDR2 YFSETQ. Trimming pared 1 base from V and 0 bases from J, leaving 11 bases between. The CDR3 spans 16 residues. The CDR3 loop reads CASSLFPRSAKNIQYF. The CDR3, as DNA: TGCGCCAGCAGCTTGTTCCCCCGGTCAGCCAAAAACATTCAGTACTTC.

The chain carries TRBV18 and TRBJ1-1; D is uncertain. The CDR3 extends over 15 amino acids. The germline gives CDR1 KGHSH, CDR2 LQKENI. V lost 4 bases to trimming and J lost 1 base, with 13 bases between them. CDR3 loop: CASSQRLGSNTEAFF. The CDR3 nucleotides read TGTGCCAGCTCACAAAGGTTGGGTTCGAACACTGAAGCTTTCTTT.

V usage is TRBV5-1 and J usage is TRBJ1-2; 8 nucleotides match TRBD1. CDR3 length: 13 amino acids. The V and J ends lost 4 bases and 9 bases, in that order; junction bases with no gene match: 8. CDR1 is SGHRS and CDR2 is YFSETQ in the germline V gene. This CDR3 reads CASSGTGGVSYTF. The CDR3 DNA reads as TGCGCCAGCAGCGGAACAGGGGGTGTTAGCTACACCTTC.

The gene calls are TRBV7-9 and TRBJ2-2; possible D gene TRBD2, 6 bases. Germline lookup yields CDR1 SEHNR and CDR2 FQNEAQ (reference sequence). V lost 1 base to trimming and J lost 1 base, with 16 bases between them. The CDR3 totals 18 residues. The CDR3 spells CASSLVHGWEENTGELFF. The CDR3 DNA reads TGTGCCAGCAGCTTAGTTCACGGGTGGGAGGAGAACACCGGGGAGCTGTTTTTT. The full variable domain, its missing parts supplied by reference TRBV7-9 and TRBJ2-2, is DTGVSQNPRHKITKRGQNVTFRCDPISEHNRLYWYRQTLGQGPEFLTYFQNEAQLEKSRLLSDRFSAERPKGSFSTLEIQRTEQGDSAMYLCASSLVHGWEENTGELFFGEGSRLTVL.

The chain joins TRBV5-1 to TRBJ2-3, with 14 bases lining up with TRBD2. Germline CDR1 and CDR2: SGHRS and YFSETQ. V was clipped by 6 bases and J by 1 base; unmatched bases: 13. CDR3 length: 19 residues. The CDR3: CASIPDRGLAGAGTDTQYF. In DNA form, the CDR3 reads TGCGCCAGCATCCCGGACAGGGGACTAGCGGGAGCCGGCACAGATACGCAGTATTTT.

The chain couples TRBV7-9 to TRBJ1-1, with 8 bases lining up with TRBD1. Germline assignment: CDR1 SEHNR and CDR2 FQNEAQ (reference sequence). Unmatched junction bases numbered 4, after V lost 3 bases and J lost 4 bases. The CDR3 runs to 14 residues. CDR3 bases: TGTGCCAGCAGCTTCAGGGGGCGAGGCACTGAAGCTTTCTTT. Protein product: CASSFRGRGTEAFF.

This clone was detected once. CDR3 sequence reads: CAYRQHYTGELFF. In nucleotides, the CDR3 is TGTGCCTATCGACAGCACTACACCGGGGAGCTGTTTTTT. The genes are TRBV30 and TRBJ2-2; possible D gene TRBD1, 5 bases. From germline, CDR1 is GTSNPN and CDR2 SVGIG (reference sequence). The CDR3 runs 13 residues. Trimming pared 7 bases from V and 3 bases from J, leaving 12 bases between.

The rearrangement uses TRBV19 and TRBJ1-5, with TRBD1 as a possible D gene (6 bases). The CDR3 runs 16 residues. Germline V gene data show CDR1 as LNHDA and CDR2 as SQIVND (reference sequence). The V end was cut by 7 bases, the J end by 2 bases, with 18 bases between. CDR3 sequence: CASTGLSQGGNQPQHF. The CDR3 DNA reads as TGTGCCAGTACTGGGTTGTCACAGGGAGGCAATCAGCCCCAGCATTTT.